The T cell receptor (beta chain) under discussion was sequenced for a study of shared clonotypes between healthy human individuals (TCRdb year 2020). About the study as a whole: The cohort comprised a couple of women and a few men aged 18 to 49 years. Per donor, leukapheresis produced somewhere between about 0.9 and 9 billion PBMCs. Libraries were prepared and TCR repertoires were sequenced by different laboratories using diverse techniques, in order to increase sequencing depth and limit assay-specific biases. Per donor, three plates each were used for CD4 naive and CD4 memory, two for CD8 naive, and one for CD8 memory. Blood TCR repertoires of about 5 healthy adults were deeply sequenced to estimate repertoire size and the extent of clonotype sharing between individuals. Summary of the overall study and its limitations: Because the study included only a small number of donors, the genetic and exposure-history diversity represented was limited. Pairwise subsampling led to the expectation that sequencing depth would affect the degree of clonotype sharing among donors. About 5% of naive CD4, around 3.6% of naive CD8, about 2.1% of memory CD4, and 0.4% of memory CD8 clonotypes were shared across several donors. Sampling was limited to blood, and TCR repertoires in tissue likely differ from TCR repertoires in blood. Clonotypes shared by all four sorted-subset donors showed higher generation probabilities than non-shared clonotypes. Rarefaction of sorted-subset datasets indicated incomplete sequencing despite the large sequencing depth. Estimated clonotype richness was generally larger for naive than for memory subsets.

Using the deep immunoSEQ assay, multiplex PCR amplified TCR CDR3 regions from genomic DNA. Extracted genomic DNA from each cell subset was spread evenly across all wells of several immunoSEQ 96-well plates, with each plate serving as a replicate. For sorted subsets, each replicate PCR was loaded with roughly 200 ng genomic DNA, equivalent to some 31,000 T cell genomes. Purified libraries were quantified with a Qubit 3.0 fluorometer, sized on a Bioanalyzer 2100, and re-quantified with the KAPA Library Quantification kit. Every immunoSEQ 96-well plate was sequenced on a dedicated single-read 150-cycle Illumina NextSeq 550 flow cell. Turning to the authors' computational methods: Because the immunoSEQ output held only junctional sequences and lacked quality scores, the filtering could not match the filtering applied to full-length reads. To assign V/J genes and CDR3, sequences were annotated using PyIR, a Python wrapper for IgBLAST v1.9, with IMGT germline references. Reads were removed for weak V/J assignments (E-value above 1e-6), missing CDR3, stop codons, out-of-frame junctions, or ambiguous translated residues. V3J clonotypes were defined by identical inferred V gene, J gene, and CDR3 amino acid sequence. Percentage overlap between repertoires was computed as shared unique clonotypes divided by the size of the smaller repertoire. Repertoire richness was assessed with RTK rarefaction, the Chao1 estimator, and Recon v2.1 estimates of unobserved clonotypes. Generation probabilities were computed with OLGA for all TCRbeta clonotypes obtained by the gDNA method from four donors. The source is immuneACCESS, and TCRdb retained only in-frame sequences with V and J called. Part of the clones is not carried over; for the studies checked, unresolved V genes explain less than half of this, and the remainder is unexplained. V and J calls and clone size follow that table, whereas D and trimming were derived from the DNA. A total of 1.5 million to 1.9 million clones appear in this sample, 98% of them only once. The ten largest clones represent 0.45% of the sample.

As to this clone: The antigen it recognizes is unknown. No per-base quality is available; no much larger clone lies one base away.

Donors were healthy HIV-negative adults with no recently reported acute infections or vaccinations. All donors were Caucasian adults living in Nashville, Tennessee, USA. Magnetic negative selection was used to enrich CD4+ T cells, after which naive cells were positively selected on CD45RA and the negative fraction became the memory subset. Blood was obtained by leukapheresis, after which PBMCs were separated by Ficoll-Histopaque density gradient centrifugation and cryopreserved in liquid nitrogen vapor phase. Analytical flow cytometry was used to check the purity and quantity of every magnetically sorted T cell population. Genomic DNA was isolated from each sorted fraction and quantified by UV absorbance on a Nanodrop 2000c. Sequenced input: naive CD4+ T cells sorted from blood. The meaning of the sample's cell subset or site label: CD45RA+ positively selected. The clonotype comes from a man aged 30 to 45 in good health.

The bases read TGTGCCATCGGGACAGGGGCTATCGACGAGCAGTACTTC. The encoded protein is CAIGTGAIDEQYF. The chain links TRBV2 with TRBJ2-7, and 10 bases in between align with TRBD1. CDR1 and CDR2 (SNHLY, FYNNEI) derive from the germline V gene. The CDR3 spans 13 residues, from the cysteine through the phenylalanine. Just CDR3 DNA is preserved here, 39 bases in frame from base 1. The V end gives up 10 bases and the J end 5 bases, leaving 8 bases in the junction not matched to a gene.